This TCR beta chain was retrieved from a study of blood T cells in healthy people across ages. It was with a sample-barcoded 5' primer and a J-beta primer mix that a second PCR of roughly 7 to 12 cycles was run. Every single cDNA molecule received a tag from a template-switch adaptor with 12 random nucleotides. TCRdb used MiXCR to reprocess the 5' RACE reads, holding one entry per CDR3 protein. Among under 1 million distinct CDR3 sequences listed, around 43% were seen once. There are a few counts of this clonotype. A much larger clone lies a single base off, so this may be a read error. The J segment lost 11 bases and the V segment lost 2 bases, leaving 14 bases of the junction unmatched. This CDR3 has 15 amino acids.

The chain joins TRBV12-3 or TRBV12-4 to TRBJ2-5; 7 bases agree with TRBD1. The specimen was blood. The TCR originated in a man between 60 and 75 years old in good health. CDR3 DNA: TGTGCCAGCAGTTTATCGACAGGGCACTACAATGAGCAGTACTTC. It codes for CASSLSTGHYNEQYF.